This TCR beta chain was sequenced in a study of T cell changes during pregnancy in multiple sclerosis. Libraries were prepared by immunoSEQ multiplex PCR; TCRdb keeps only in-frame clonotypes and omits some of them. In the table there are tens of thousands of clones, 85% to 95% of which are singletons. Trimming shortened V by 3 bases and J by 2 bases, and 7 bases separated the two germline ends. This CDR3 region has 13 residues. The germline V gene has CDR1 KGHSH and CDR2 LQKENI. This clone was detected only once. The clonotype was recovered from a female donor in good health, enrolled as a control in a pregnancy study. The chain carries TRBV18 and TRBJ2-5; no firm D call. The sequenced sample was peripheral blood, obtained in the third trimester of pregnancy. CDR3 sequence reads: CASSPDMQETQYF. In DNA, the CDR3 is TGTGCCAGCTCACCCGACATGCAAGAGACCCAGTACTTC.